This T cell receptor beta chain is drawn from a study of early T cells in non-severe SARS-CoV-2 infection. In the study overall: The sequenced material was bulk RNA from unsorted whole blood, and its chains were unpaired.

This clonotype was counted a few times. TCRdb redid the calling of the 5' RACE reads with MiXCR, one entry per CDR3 protein. The table includes around 60,000 distinct CDR3 sequences, 8% to 10% detected once. The V end lost 0 bases, the J end lost 3 bases, and 5 bases lay between the germline ends. The CDR3 runs 13 residues. Germline V CDR1 and CDR2: SGHTA, FQGNSA. This chain joins TRBV7-2 and TRBJ2-5; D is uncertain. The TCR originated in an adult who was a healthcare worker with PCR-confirmed SARS-CoV-2 infection or an uninfected control (not recorded which). Sequencing was performed on whole blood. The CDR3 DNA reads as TGTGCCAGCAGCTTAGCAGGGAAAGAGACCCAGTACTTC. Translating gives CASSLAGKETQYF.